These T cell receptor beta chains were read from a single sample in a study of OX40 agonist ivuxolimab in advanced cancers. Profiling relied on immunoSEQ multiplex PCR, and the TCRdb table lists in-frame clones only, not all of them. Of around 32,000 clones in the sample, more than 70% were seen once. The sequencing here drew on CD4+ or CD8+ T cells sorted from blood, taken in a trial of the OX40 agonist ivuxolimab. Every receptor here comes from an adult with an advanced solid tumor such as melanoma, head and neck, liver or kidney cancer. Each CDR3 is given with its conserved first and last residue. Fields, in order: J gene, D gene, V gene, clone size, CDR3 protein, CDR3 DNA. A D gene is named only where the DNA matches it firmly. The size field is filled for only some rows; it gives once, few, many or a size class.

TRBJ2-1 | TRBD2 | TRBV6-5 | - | CASSWTSGANEQFF | TGTGCCAGCAGTTGGACTAGCGGGGCCAATGAGCAGTTCTTC
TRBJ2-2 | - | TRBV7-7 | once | CASSPRGQGPTGELFF | TGTGCCAGCAGCCCAAGAGGCCAGGGGCCCACCGGGGAGCTGTTTTTT
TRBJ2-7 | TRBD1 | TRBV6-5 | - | CASSPGTGQNEQYF | TGTGCCAGCAGTCCCGGGACAGGGCAAAACGAGCAGTACTTC
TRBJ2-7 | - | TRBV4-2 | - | CASSQAGEVYEQYF | TGTGCCAGCAGCCAAGCCGGGGAGGTGTACGAGCAGTACTTC
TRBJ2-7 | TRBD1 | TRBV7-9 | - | CASSLRDSAYEQYF | TGTGCCAGCAGCTTACGGGACAGCGCCTACGAGCAGTACTTC
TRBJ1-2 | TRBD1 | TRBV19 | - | CASSFPEEDRRYGYTF | TGTGCCAGTAGTTTCCCCGAAGAGGACAGGAGGTATGGCTACACCTTC
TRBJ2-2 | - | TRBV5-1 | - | CASSLMGTGELFF | TGCGCCAGCAGCTTAATGGGCACCGGGGAGCTGTTTTTT
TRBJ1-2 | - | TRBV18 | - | CASSPPQGSYGYTF | TGTGCCAGCTCACCACCGCAGGGTTCCTATGGCTACACCTTC
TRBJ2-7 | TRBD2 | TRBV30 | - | CAWEPGAGAVYEQYF | TGTGCCTGGGAACCAGGAGCGGGAGCGGTCTACGAGCAGTACTTC
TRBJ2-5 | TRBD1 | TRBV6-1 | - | CASSPSGGAETQYF | TGTGCCAGCAGTCCTTCAGGGGGCGCGGAGACCCAGTACTTC
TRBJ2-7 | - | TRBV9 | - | CASSVGASTKGQYF | TGTGCCAGCAGCGTAGGGGCATCCACAAAGGGGCAGTACTTC
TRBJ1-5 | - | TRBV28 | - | CASSFSPRGNQPQHF | TGTGCCAGCAGTTTTTCACCCAGGGGAAATCAGCCCCAGCATTTT
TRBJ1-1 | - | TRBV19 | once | CASSLSAEWAFF | TGTGCCAGTTCTCTTTCAGCGGAGTGGGCTTTCTTT
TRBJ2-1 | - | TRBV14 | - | CASSPGSYNEQFF | TGTGCCAGCAGCCCAGGAAGCTACAATGAGCAGTTCTTC
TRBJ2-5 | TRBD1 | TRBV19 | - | CASSSGTGQETQYF | TGTGCCAGTAGTTCCGGGACAGGACAAGAGACCCAGTACTTC
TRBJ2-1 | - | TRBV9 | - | CASSVVADSYNEQFF | TGTGCCAGCAGCGTAGTGGCTGATTCCTACAATGAGCAGTTCTTC
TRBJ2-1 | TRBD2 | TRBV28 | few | CASSLTAGGYNEQFF | TGTGCCAGCAGTTTAACAGCGGGGGGATACAATGAGCAGTTCTTC
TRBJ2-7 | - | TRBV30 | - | CAWSTGPGDEQYF | TGTGCCTGGAGTACCGGACCGGGTGACGAGCAGTACTTC
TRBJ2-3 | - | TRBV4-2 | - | CASSQGDSSTDTQYF | TGTGCCAGCAGCCAAGGTGACAGTAGCACAGATACGCAGTATTTT
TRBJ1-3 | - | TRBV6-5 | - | CASSPRTGSGNTIYF | TGTGCCAGCAGTCCGCGGACCGGCTCTGGAAACACCATATATTTT
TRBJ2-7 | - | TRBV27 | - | CASSLSETYEQYF | TGTGCCAGCAGTCTTTCAGAAACCTACGAGCAGTACTTC
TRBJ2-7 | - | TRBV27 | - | CASSLSSGEGYEQYF | TGTGCCAGCAGTTTATCTAGCGGAGAAGGTTACGAGCAGTACTTC
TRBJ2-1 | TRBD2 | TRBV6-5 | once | CASSLAGSTADEQFF | TGTGCCAGCAGCTTAGCGGGCTCCACCGCGGATGAGCAGTTCTTC
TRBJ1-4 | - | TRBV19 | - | CATRRPGGKLFF | TGTGCCACCCGACGTCCTGGGGGAAAACTGTTTTTT
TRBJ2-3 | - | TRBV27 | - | CASSSLGTQYF | TGTGCCAGCAGTTCGTTGGGAACGCAGTATTTT
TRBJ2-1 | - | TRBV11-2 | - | CASNTGLEPNEQFF | TGTGCCAGCAACACGGGATTAGAACCCAATGAGCAGTTCTTC
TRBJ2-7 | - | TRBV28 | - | CASSLVVYEQYF | TGTGCCAGCAGTTTGGTCGTATACGAGCAGTACTTC
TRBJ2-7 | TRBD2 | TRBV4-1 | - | CASSQDMGGFYEQYF | TGCGCCAGCAGCCAAGATATGGGGGGGTTCTACGAGCAGTACTTC
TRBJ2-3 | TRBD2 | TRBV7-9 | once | CASSLATSGNSDTQYF | TGTGCCAGCAGCTTAGCGACTAGCGGGAACTCAGATACGCAGTATTTT
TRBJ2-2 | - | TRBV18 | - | CASSPPGNTGELFF | TGTGCCAGCTCACCACCGGGGAACACCGGGGAGCTGTTTTTT
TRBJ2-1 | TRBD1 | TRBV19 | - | CASSLGQGVGHEQFF | TGTGCCAGTAGTCTAGGACAGGGTGTTGGCCATGAGCAGTTCTTC
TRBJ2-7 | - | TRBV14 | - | CASSQVYGQQYEQYF | TGTGCCAGCAGCCAAGTTTATGGGCAGCAGTACGAGCAGTACTTC
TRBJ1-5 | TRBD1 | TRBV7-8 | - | CASSLRQGVDQPQHF | TGTGCCAGCAGCTTAAGGCAGGGGGTGGATCAGCCCCAGCATTTT
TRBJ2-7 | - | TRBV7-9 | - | CASSLAGLTASSYEQYF | TGTGCCAGCAGCTTAGCGGGGCTTACGGCGAGCTCCTACGAGCAGTACTTC
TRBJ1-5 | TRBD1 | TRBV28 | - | CASSLYPGTGPNQPQHF | TGTGCCAGCAGTTTATATCCCGGGACAGGGCCCAATCAGCCCCAGCATTTT
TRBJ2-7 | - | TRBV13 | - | CASSSGRSYEQYF | TGTGCCAGCAGCTCGGGACGAAGCTACGAGCAGTACTTC
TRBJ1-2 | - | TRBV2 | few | CASSEIQSYGYTF | TGTGCCAGCAGTGAGATTCAGTCCTATGGCTACACCTTC
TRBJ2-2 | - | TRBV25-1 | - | CASSGPNGELFF | TGTGCCAGCAGTGGCCCGAACGGGGAGCTGTTTTTT
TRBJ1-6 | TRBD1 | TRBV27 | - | CASSRGGALPSYNSPLHF | TGTGCCAGCAGCAGGGGGGGGGCCCTACCCTCCTATAATTCACCCCTCCACTTT
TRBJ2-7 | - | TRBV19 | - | CASSMAAGRDEQYF | TGTGCCAGTAGTATGGCGGCGGGTAGGGACGAGCAGTACTTC
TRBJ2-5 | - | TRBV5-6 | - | CASNFGTHRETQYF | TGTGCCAGCAATTTCGGGACGCATCGAGAGACCCAGTACTTC
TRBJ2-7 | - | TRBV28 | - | CASNPESSYEQYF | TGTGCCAGCAACCCGGAGAGCTCCTACGAGCAGTACTTC
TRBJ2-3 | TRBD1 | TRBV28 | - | CASSLWSLGQGEDTQYF | TGTGCCAGCAGTTTATGGAGTCTGGGGCAGGGGGAAGATACGCAGTATTTT
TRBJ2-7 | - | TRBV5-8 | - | CASSPWEQYF | TGTGCCAGCAGCCCCTGGGAGCAGTACTTC
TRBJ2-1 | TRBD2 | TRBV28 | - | CASSLVPLAGGPVSYNEQFF | TGTGCCAGCAGTTTAGTCCCCTTAGCGGGAGGGCCGGTCTCCTACAATGAGCAGTTCTTC